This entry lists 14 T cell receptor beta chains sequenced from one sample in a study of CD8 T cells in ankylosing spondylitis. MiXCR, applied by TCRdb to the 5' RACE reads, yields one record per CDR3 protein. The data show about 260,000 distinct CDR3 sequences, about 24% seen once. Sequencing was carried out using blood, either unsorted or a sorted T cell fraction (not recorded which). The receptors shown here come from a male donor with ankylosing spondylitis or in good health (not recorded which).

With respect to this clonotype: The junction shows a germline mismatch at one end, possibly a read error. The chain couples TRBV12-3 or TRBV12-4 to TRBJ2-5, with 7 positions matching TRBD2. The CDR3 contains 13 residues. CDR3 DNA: TGTGCCAGCAGTTTAGGGGGATCGAGCGGGGAGATCTTC. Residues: CASSLGGSSGEIF.

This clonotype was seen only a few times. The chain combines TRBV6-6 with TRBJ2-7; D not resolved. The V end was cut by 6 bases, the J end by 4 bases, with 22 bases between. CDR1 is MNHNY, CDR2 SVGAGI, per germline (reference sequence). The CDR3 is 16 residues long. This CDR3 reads CASSPLRSPGNYEQYF. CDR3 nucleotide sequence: TGTGCCAGCAGCCCACTCCGATCGCCTGGCAATTACGAGCAGTACTTC.

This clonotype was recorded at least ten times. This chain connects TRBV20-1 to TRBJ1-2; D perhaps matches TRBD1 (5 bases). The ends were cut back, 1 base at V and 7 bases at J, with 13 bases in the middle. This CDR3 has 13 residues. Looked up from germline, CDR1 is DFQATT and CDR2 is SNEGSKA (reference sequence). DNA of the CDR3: TGCAGTGCTAGAGGGGCAGGGAAGGTTGGCTACACCTTC. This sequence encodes CSARGAGKVGYTF.

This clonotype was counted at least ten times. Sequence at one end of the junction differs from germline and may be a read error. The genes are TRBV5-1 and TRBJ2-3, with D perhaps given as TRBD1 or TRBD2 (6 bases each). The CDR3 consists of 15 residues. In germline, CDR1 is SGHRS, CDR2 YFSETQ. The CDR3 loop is CTSSLSGAGTDTQYF. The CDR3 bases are TGCACCAGCAGCTTGTCGGGGGCCGGCACAGATACGCAGTATTTT.

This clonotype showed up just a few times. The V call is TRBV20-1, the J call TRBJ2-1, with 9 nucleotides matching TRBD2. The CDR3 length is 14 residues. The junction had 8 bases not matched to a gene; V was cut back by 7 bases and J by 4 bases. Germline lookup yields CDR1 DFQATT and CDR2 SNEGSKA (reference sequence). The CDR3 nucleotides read TGCAGTGTCCCTCCTAGCGGGGAGTACAATGAGCAGTTCTTC. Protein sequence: CSVPPSGEYNEQFF.

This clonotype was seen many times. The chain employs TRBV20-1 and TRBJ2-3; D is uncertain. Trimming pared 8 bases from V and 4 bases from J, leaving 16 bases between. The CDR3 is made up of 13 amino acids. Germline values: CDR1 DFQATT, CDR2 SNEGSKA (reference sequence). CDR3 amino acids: CSSQESDPDTQYF. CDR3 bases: TGCAGTTCCCAAGAGTCCGACCCAGATACGCAGTATTTT.

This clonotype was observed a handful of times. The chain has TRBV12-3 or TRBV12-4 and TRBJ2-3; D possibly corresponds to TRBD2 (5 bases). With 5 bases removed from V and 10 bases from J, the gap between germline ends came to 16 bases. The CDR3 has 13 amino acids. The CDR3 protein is CASSPSPGKPQYF. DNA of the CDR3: TGTGCCAGCAGTCCCTCCCCCGGGAAGCCGCAGTATTTT.

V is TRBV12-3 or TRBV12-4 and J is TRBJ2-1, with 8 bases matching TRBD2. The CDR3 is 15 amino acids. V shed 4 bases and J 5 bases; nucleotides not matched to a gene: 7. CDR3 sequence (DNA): TGTGCCAGCAGTTATCTAGCGGGTACCAACAATGAGCAGTTCTTC. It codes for CASSYLAGTNNEQFF.

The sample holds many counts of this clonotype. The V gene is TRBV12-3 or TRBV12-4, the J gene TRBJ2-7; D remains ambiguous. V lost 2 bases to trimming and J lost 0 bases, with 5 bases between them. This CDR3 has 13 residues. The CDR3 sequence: CASSLSSSYEQYF. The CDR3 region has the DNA TGTGCCAGCAGTTTAAGCAGCTCCTACGAGCAGTACTTC.

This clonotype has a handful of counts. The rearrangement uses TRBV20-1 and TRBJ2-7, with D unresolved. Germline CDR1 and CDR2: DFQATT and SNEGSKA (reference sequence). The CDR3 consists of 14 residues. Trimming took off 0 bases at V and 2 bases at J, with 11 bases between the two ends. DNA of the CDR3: TGCAGTGCTAGAGATTGGGAATTCACCTACGAGCAGTACTTC. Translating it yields CSARDWEFTYEQYF.

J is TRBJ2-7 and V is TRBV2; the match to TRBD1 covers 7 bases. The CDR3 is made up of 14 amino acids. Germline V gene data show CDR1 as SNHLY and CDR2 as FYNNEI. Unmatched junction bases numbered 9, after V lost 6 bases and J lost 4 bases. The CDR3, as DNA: TGTGCCAGCAGGTCCGGGACAGACTTTTACGAGCAGTACTTC. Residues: CASRSGTDFYEQYF. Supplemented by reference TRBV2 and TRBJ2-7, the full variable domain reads EPEVTQTPSHQVTQMGQEVILRCVPISNHLYFYWYRQILGQKVEFLVSFYNNEISEKSEIFDDQFSVERPDGSNFTLKIRSTKLEDSAMYFCASRSGTDFYEQYFGPGTRLTVT.

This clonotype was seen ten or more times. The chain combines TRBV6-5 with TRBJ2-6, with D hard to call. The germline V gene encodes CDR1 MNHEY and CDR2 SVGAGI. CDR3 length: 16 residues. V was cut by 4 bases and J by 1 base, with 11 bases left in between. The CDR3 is CASSSPFASGANVLTF. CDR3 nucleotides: TGTGCCAGCAGTTCCCCGTTTGCGTCTGGGGCCAACGTCCTGACTTTC.

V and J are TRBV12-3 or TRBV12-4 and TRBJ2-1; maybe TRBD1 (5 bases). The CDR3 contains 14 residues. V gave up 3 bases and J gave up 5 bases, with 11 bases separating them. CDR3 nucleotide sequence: TGTGCCAGCAGTTTGCCCAGGGCCAACAATGAGCAGTTCTTC. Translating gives CASSLPRANNEQFF.

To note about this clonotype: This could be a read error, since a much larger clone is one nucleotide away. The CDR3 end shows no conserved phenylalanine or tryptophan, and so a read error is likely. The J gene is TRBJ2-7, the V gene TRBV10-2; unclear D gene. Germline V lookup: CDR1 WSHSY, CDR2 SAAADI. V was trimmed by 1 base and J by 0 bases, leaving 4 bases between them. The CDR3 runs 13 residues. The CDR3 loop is CASSEFHSYEQYL. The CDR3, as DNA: TGCGCCAGCAGTGAGTTCCACTCCTACGAGCAGTACTTA.